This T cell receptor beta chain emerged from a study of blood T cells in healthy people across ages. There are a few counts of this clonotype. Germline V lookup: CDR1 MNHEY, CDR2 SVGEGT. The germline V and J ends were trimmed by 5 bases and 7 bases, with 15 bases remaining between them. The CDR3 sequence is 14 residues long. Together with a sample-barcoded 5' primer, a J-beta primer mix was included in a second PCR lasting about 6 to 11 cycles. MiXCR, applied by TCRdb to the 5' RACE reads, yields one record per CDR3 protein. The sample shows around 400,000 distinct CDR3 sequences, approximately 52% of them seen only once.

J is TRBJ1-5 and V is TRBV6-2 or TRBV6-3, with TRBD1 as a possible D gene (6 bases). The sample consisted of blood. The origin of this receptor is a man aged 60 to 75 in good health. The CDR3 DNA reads TGTGCCAGCAGTGGGGTCAGGGGAGGACAGCCCCAGCATTTT. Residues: CASSGVRGGQPQHF.